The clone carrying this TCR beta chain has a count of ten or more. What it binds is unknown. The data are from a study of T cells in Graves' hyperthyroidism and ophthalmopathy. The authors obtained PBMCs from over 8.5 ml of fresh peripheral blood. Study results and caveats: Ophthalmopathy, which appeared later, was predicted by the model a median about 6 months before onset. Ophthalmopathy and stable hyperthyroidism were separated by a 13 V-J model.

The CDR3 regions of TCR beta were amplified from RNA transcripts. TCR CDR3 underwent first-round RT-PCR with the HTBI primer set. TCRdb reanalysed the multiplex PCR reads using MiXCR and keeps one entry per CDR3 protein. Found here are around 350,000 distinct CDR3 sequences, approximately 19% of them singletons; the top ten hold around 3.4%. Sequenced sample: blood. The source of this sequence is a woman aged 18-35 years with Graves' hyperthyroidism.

CDR3 loop: CASNNRQGETQYF. The CDR3 DNA follows: TGTGCCAGTAATAACCGACAGGGAGAGACCCAGTACTTC. This chain connects TRBV19 to TRBJ2-5; the match to TRBD1 covers 7 bases. The trim removed 7 bases at V and 4 bases at J, leaving 6 bases unmatched. Per germline, CDR1 LNHDA and CDR2 SQIVND (reference sequence). The CDR3 runs to 13 residues.